The T cell receptor beta chain described here comes from a study of Graves' ophthalmopathy and Graves' hyperthyroidism. On the study more broadly: Blood was drawn at initial diagnosis, before any treatment. Overall study findings and caveats: Most thyroid-expanded clonotypes exceeding 0.001 frequency were also found in blood.

This CDR3 has 14 residues. V lost 0 bases and J lost 11, with 11 bases in between. Details on this clonotype: No antigen is known for it.

RNA served as the template for amplifying TCR beta CDR3 regions. Amplification began with first-round RT-PCR using HTBI primers, then second-round multiplex PCR was performed. TCRdb reprocessed the multiplex PCR reads via MiXCR and lists one record per CDR3 protein. The sample consists of roughly 220,000 distinct CDR3 sequences, around 45% of them appearing once. Ophthalmopathy-affected donors exhibited moderate-to-severe activity, CAS ≥3, NOSPECS ≥4, and duration under 3 months. The PBMCs had their origin in 10 ml of fresh peripheral blood. Sequenced sample: peripheral blood. The V call is TRBV12-3 or TRBV12-4, the J call TRBJ1-6; the D is unclear. The receptor was derived from an adult man with Graves' ophthalmopathy. The CDR3 region has the DNA TGTGCCAGCAGTTTAGCGGTCCCCCATGCACCCCTCCACTTT. It yields the protein CASSLAVPHAPLHF.